The following is a T cell receptor beta chain sequence with its context. The data originate from a study of regulatory T cells in long-lasting Graves disease. Investigators prepared the TCR beta libraries by applying iRepertoire HTBI primers and Arm-PCR of CDR3 regions. A single record per CDR3 protein comes from TCRdb applying MiXCR to the multiplex PCR reads. Seen here are 520,000 or so distinct CDR3 sequences, around 12% observed once, and the top ten hold about 8.9%. Time point noted: newly diagnosed GD, antithyroid drugs for less than 3 months. PBMCs provided the RNA from which the TCR library was made. Patients came from an endocrinology department in Xi'an, China. Trimming cost V 4 bases and J 3 bases, with 13 bases left between them. This CDR3 has 13 residues. CDR1 SQVTM and CDR2 ANQGSEA come from the germline V gene. This sample was shared with a second study, whose subject was T cells in Graves' hyperthyroidism and ophthalmopathy. As reported in that work: The model's output predicted ophthalmopathy at a median of roughly 6 months prior to onset.

The input for sequencing was peripheral blood mononuclear cells (PBMCs), taken at new diagnosis, from a patient treated with antithyroid drugs. This chain connects TRBV29-1 to TRBJ2-7; the D gene is possibly TRBD1 (6 bases). This clonotype was obtained from a woman in her 30s with Graves disease. In nucleotides, the CDR3 is TGCAGCGTTGTATCCCAGGGGTTCTACGAGCAGTACTTC. Its protein is CSVVSQGFYEQYF.